These 22 T cell receptor beta chains share one sample of origin, sequenced in a study of a mutant IDH1 vaccine in newly diagnosed glioma. Only in-frame clones appear in the TCRdb table, and some are missing; sequencing was by immunoSEQ multiplex PCR. This repertoire shows around 70,000 clones, roughly 83% found once; its top ten account for 10% to 15%. Their antigen targets remain unknown. The time point: week 35, safety follow-up. A 20-mer mutant IDH1 peptide at 300 ug was injected subcutaneously with topical imiquimod. This material consisted of PBMCs, taken from a glioma patient whose treatment included an IDH1 peptide vaccine. Receptor source: a man younger than 30 with glioma.

This clone appeared a single time. The chain recombines TRBV28 with TRBJ1-1; tentatively, D is TRBD1 (5 bases). The CDR3 spans 15 residues. Trimming left V 7 bases short and J 0 bases short, with 15 bases between. The V gene's germline CDR1 is MDHEN and CDR2 SYDVKM. This chain's CDR3 is CASTLRQTMNTEAFF. The CDR3 DNA reads TGTGCCAGCACTCTGCGACAGACAATGAACACTGAAGCTTTCTTT.

The CDR3 region is CASSGDGRNTIYF. Written as DNA, the CDR3 is TGCGCCAGCAGCGGGGACGGGCGAAACACCATATATTTT. The V call is TRBV5-1, the J call TRBJ1-3, with D possibly being TRBD1 (5 bases). Germline loops: CDR1 SGHRS, CDR2 YFSETQ. V was shortened by 4 bases and J by 5 bases, with 10 bases between the two germline ends. This CDR3 comprises 13 residues.

The chain recombines TRBV19 with TRBJ1-1; D might be TRBD1 (5 bases). The CDR3 contains 15 residues. The V and J ends lost 9 bases and 3 bases respectively, with 20 bases between them. The germline V gene has CDR1 LNHDA and CDR2 SQIVND (reference sequence). The CDR3 region is CASQAASRGHTEAFF. CDR3 nucleotide sequence: TGTGCCAGCCAGGCGGCGAGTAGGGGTCACACTGAAGCTTTCTTT.

The chain is built from TRBV11-2 and TRBJ1-2; maybe TRBD1 (6 bases). The CDR3 sequence is 14 residues long. The V gene's germline CDR1 is SGHAT and CDR2 FQNNGV. Trimming left V 5 bases short and J 1 base short, with 11 bases between. The CDR3 sequence is CASSKDRVNYGYTF. The CDR3 DNA reads TGTGCCAGCAGCAAGGACAGAGTTAACTATGGCTACACCTTC.

The chain links TRBV18 to TRBJ1-3; no firm D call. The CDR3 covers 15 residues. The V end lost 5 bases, the J end lost 0 bases, and 11 bases lay between the germline ends. Germline-derived CDR1 and CDR2 are KGHSH and LQKENI. CDR3 in DNA: TGTGCCAGCTCAGGAACACTAAACTCTGGAAACACCATATATTTT. Protein product: CASSGTLNSGNTIYF. Supplemented by reference TRBV18 and TRBJ1-3, the full variable domain reads NAGVMQNPRHLVRRRGQEARLRCSPMKGHSHVYWYRQLPEEGLKFMVYLQKENIIDESGMPKERFSAEFPKEGPSILRIQQVVRGDSAAYFCASSGTLNSGNTIYFGEGSWLTVV.

The chain combines TRBV19 with TRBJ1-1; 8 bases agree with TRBD1. CDR1 LNHDA and CDR2 SQIVND come from the germline V gene (reference sequence). The CDR3 loop spans 15 amino acids. V trimming: 6 bases; J trimming: 0 bases; junction bases outside the gene matches: 6. CDR3 in DNA: TGTGCCAGTAGACTGTCGGGACAGGTGAACACTGAAGCTTTCTTT. Encoded protein: CASRLSGQVNTEAFF.

J is TRBJ2-7 and V is TRBV7-2, with TRBD1 matching 7 bases. Germline CDR1 reads SGHTA; CDR2 reads FQGNSA. This CDR3 has 17 amino acids. The V and J ends lost 0 bases and 5 bases, in that order; junction bases with no gene match: 13. CDR3 DNA: TGTGCCAGCAGCTTAGCGCCGGGGCGGACAGGTTCCAACGAGCAGTACTTC. Amino acid sequence: CASSLAPGRTGSNEQYF.

V and J are TRBV9 and TRBJ2-7; 9 bases agree with TRBD1. The CDR3 runs to 15 residues. V lost 2 bases, J lost 2 bases, and 5 bases stayed unmatched. Germline loops: CDR1 SGDLS, CDR2 YYNGEE. CDR3 region: CASSVGGQGTYEQYF. DNA for the CDR3: TGTGCCAGCAGCGTGGGGGGACAGGGTACCTACGAGCAGTACTTC.

V is TRBV6-6 and J is TRBJ1-6; TRBD1 matches at 8 bases. The germline V gene encodes CDR1 MNHNY and CDR2 SVGAGI (reference sequence). Losses at the gene ends were 5 bases for V and 4 bases for J; bases not matched to a gene: 4. The CDR3 runs to 15 residues. The CDR3 sequence: CASSDRGDYNSPLHF. Written as DNA, the CDR3 is TGTGCCAGCAGTGACAGGGGAGATTATAATTCACCCCTCCACTTT.

V and J are TRBV7-9 and TRBJ2-3; TRBD2 agrees at 7 bases. Germline CDR1 and CDR2: SEHNR and FQNEAQ (reference sequence). The CDR3 spans 14 residues. V trimming: 5 bases; J trimming: 4 bases; junction bases outside the gene matches: 6. The CDR3: CASSRDGRPDTQYF. Here the CDR3 DNA reads TGTGCCAGCAGCCGTGACGGGAGGCCAGATACGCAGTATTTT.

The V call is TRBV28, the J call TRBJ1-4; D possibly corresponds to TRBD1 (6 bases). Per the germline V gene, CDR1 is MDHEN and CDR2 is SYDVKM. V shed 2 bases and J shed 6 bases, with 10 bases lying between them. The CDR3 has 14 amino acids. The CDR3, as DNA: TGTGCCAGCAGTTTAAGGGGGGGTTATGAAAAACTGTTTTTT. Amino acid sequence: CASSLRGGYEKLFF.

The rearrangement uses TRBV5-5 and TRBJ2-7, with D maybe TRBD2 (5 bases). Trimming stripped 4 bases from V and 2 bases from J, with 16 bases between. Germline assignment: CDR1 SGHKS and CDR2 YYEKEE (reference sequence). The CDR3 length is 15 residues. In DNA form, the CDR3 reads TGTGCCAGCAGCCCGGAGGTGGACGTACCCTACGAGCAGTACTTC. Protein product: CASSPEVDVPYEQYF. Drawing the rest from reference TRBV5-5 and TRBJ2-7, the complete variable domain is DAGVTQSPTHLIKTRGQQVTLRCSPISGHKSVSWYQQVLGQGPQFIFQYYEKEERGRGNFPDRFSARQFPNYSSELNVNALLLGDSALYLCASSPEVDVPYEQYFGPGTRLTVT.

The genes are TRBV19 and TRBJ1-1; D might be TRBD1 (5 bases). V was trimmed by 1 base and J by 0 bases, leaving 9 bases between them. Germline V lookup: CDR1 LNHDA, CDR2 SQIVND (reference sequence). The CDR3 sequence is 15 residues long. CDR3 region: CASSIAQVMNTEAFF. The CDR3 nucleotides are TGTGCCAGTAGTATAGCACAGGTCATGAACACTGAAGCTTTCTTT.

The chain recombines TRBV19 with TRBJ1-2; weak D call: TRBD1 (5 bases). The germline CDR1 and CDR2 sequences are LNHDA and SQIVND (reference sequence). Trimming took 1 base from V and 8 from J, leaving 8 bases between them. The CDR3 extends over 12 amino acids. The CDR3 spells CASSIGRDGYTF. The CDR3 DNA reads as TGTGCCAGTAGTATAGGGAGGGACGGCTACACCTTC.

This clone has a handful of counts. The chain combines TRBV6-5 with TRBJ1-1; tentatively, D is TRBD1 (5 bases). V was clipped by 2 bases and J by 4 bases, with 14 bases between them. This CDR3 comprises 15 residues. CDR1 and CDR2 (germline): MNHEY, SVGAGI. CDR3 DNA: TGTGCCAGCAGTTACGAGGGGAATATAGGCACTGAAGCTTTCTTT. Translating gives CASSYEGNIGTEAFF.

The rearrangement joins TRBV18 to TRBJ1-2; a weak D match, TRBD1 (6 bases). V was cut by 2 bases and J by 4 bases, with 8 bases left in between. The CDR3 runs to 13 residues. Germline V gene data show CDR1 as KGHSH and CDR2 as LQKENI. CDR3 in amino acids: CASSPGGGYGYTF. In nucleotides, the CDR3 is TGTGCCAGCTCACCAGGGGGCGGCTATGGCTACACCTTC.

The chain is built from TRBV18 and TRBJ2-1; perhaps TRBD2 as D (6 bases). The CDR3 has 18 amino acids. In germline, CDR1 is KGHSH, CDR2 LQKENI. The V end lost 1 base, the J end lost 1 base, and 17 bases lay between the germline ends. CDR3 coding DNA: TGTGCCAGCTCACCACTAAAGGGTGCGGGAATATCCTACAATGAGCAGTTCTTC. Protein sequence: CASSPLKGAGISYNEQFF.

The gene calls are TRBV30 and TRBJ1-2, with D possibly being TRBD1 (6 bases). Trimming took 5 bases from V and 7 from J, leaving 14 bases between them. The CDR3 sequence is 12 residues long. Germline V gene sequence: CDR1 GTSNPN, CDR2 SVGIG (reference sequence). CDR3 in amino acids: CAWGIGGAGYTF. The CDR3 bases are TGTGCCTGGGGGATAGGGGGGGCTGGCTACACCTTC.

The genes are TRBV18 and TRBJ1-5; D uncertain. Trimming took 6 bases from V and 9 from J, leaving 18 bases between them. Germline loops: CDR1 KGHSH, CDR2 LQKENI. The CDR3 loop spans 14 amino acids. The CDR3 is CASSPSTGIAPQHF. CDR3 nucleotide sequence: TGTGCCAGCTCCCCCTCGACGGGAATTGCGCCCCAGCATTTT.

This clone was picked up a small number of times. This chain links TRBV19 with TRBJ1-5, with no clear D. V was clipped by 7 bases and J by 0 bases, with 4 bases between them. This CDR3 region has 12 residues. The germline V gene has CDR1 LNHDA and CDR2 SQIVND (reference sequence). The CDR3 DNA reads as TGTGCCAGTAAGTATAGCAATCAGCCCCAGCATTTT. The encoded protein is CASKYSNQPQHF.

CDR3 region: CASSLSGDASQETQYF. CDR3 nucleotides: TGCGCCAGCAGCTTGTCTGGGGATGCCTCCCAAGAGACCCAGTACTTC. The V and J genes are TRBV5-1 and TRBJ2-5; D gene uncertain. Trimming removed 1 base at V and 1 base at J, with 14 bases between. Germline V CDR1 and CDR2: SGHRS, YFSETQ. The CDR3 length is 16 residues.

The sample holds many counts of this clone. The chain carries TRBV7-2 and TRBJ1-4; the match to TRBD1 covers 7 bases. Germline V CDR1 and CDR2: SGHTA, FQGNSA. This CDR3 is built from 15 residues. Trimming cost V 2 bases and J 7 bases; bases outside gene matches: 7. This CDR3 is CASSLSQGGSEKLFF. The CDR3 coding sequence is TGTGCCAGCAGCTTAAGTCAGGGGGGGAGTGAAAAACTGTTTTTT.